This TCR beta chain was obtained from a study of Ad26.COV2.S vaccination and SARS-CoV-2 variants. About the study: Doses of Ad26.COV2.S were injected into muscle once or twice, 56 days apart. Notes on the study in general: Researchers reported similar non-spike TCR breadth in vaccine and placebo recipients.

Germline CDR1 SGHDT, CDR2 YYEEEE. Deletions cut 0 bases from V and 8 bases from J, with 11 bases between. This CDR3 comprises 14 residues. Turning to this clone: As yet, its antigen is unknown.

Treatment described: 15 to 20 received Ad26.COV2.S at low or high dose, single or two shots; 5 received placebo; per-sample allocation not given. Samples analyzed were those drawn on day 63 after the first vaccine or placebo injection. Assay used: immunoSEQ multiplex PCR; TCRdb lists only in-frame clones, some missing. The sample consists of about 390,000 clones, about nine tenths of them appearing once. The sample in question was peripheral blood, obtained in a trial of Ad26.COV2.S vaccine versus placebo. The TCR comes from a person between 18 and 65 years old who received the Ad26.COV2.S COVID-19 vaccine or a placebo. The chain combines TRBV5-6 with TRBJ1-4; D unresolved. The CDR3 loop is CASSLDSLGEKLFF. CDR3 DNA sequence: TGTGCCAGCAGCTTGGACTCCCTTGGGGAAAAACTGTTTTTT.